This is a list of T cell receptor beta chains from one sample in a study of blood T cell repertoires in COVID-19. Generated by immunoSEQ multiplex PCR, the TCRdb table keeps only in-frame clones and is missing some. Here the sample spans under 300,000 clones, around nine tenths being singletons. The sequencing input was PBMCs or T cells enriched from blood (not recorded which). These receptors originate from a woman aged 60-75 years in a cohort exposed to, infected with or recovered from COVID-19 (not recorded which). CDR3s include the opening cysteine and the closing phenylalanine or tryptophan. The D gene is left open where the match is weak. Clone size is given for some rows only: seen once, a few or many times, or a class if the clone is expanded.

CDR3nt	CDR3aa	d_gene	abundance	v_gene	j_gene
TGTGCCTGGAGTTACGGGGGGCGCTTCACCTTC	CAWSYGGRFTF	-	-	TRBV30	TRBJ1-2
TGTGCCAGCAGCCAAGATTGGCTAGCGGGACGGGGGGAGCAGTACTTC	CASSQDWLAGRGEQYF	TRBD2	-	TRBV3-1/TRBV3-2	TRBJ2-7
TGTGCCAGCAGTGAAACAGGTGGAACTAATGAAAAACTGTTTTTT	CASSETGGTNEKLFF	-	-	TRBV6-1	TRBJ1-4
TGCGCCAGCAGCTCCTCTGAGCGGGAGGTTTCCTACGAGCAGTACTTC	CASSSSEREVSYEQYF	TRBD2	-	TRBV5-1	TRBJ2-7
TGCGCCAGCAGCTTAATCGGGACAGGGGATAATGAAAAACTGTTTTTT	CASSLIGTGDNEKLFF	TRBD1	-	TRBV5-1	TRBJ1-4
TGTGCCAGCAGTGGAGGAGGGATTAGCAATCAGCCCCAGCATTTT	CASSGGGISNQPQHF	-	-	TRBV7-9	TRBJ1-5
TGTGCCAGAAGCATCCCCATCCACAATGAGCAGTTCTTC	CARSIPIHNEQFF	-	few	TRBV7-5	TRBJ2-1
TGTGCCAGCAGCTTAGGCCCAAACAATGAGCAGTTCTTC	CASSLGPNNEQFF	-	-	TRBV7-3	TRBJ2-1
TGTGCCAGCAGTGGGACAGGGGTAGGCACAGATACGCAGTATTTT	CASSGTGVGTDTQYF	TRBD1	-	TRBV2	TRBJ2-3
TGTGCCAGCAGCTTAGGGACAGGCCCTGGGTTCTTT	CASSLGTGPGFF	TRBD1	-	TRBV7-9	TRBJ1-1
TGTGCCAGCAGCTTGCGCGCCCTAAATTCACCCCTCCACTTT	CASSLRALNSPLHF	-	few	TRBV5-6	TRBJ1-6
TGTGCCAGTAGTCCGGCCGGGAGCACAGATACGCAGTATTTT	CASSPAGSTDTQYF	-	-	TRBV19	TRBJ2-3
TGTGCTAGTGGTTTTCGGGAGAACACTGAAGCTTTCTTT	CASGFRENTEAFF	-	once	TRBV12-5	TRBJ1-1
TGTGCCAGCAGTTTAGACTTGGCAGGGGGTATCAATCAGCCCCAGCATTTT	CASSLDLAGGINQPQHF	TRBD1	-	TRBV28	TRBJ1-5
TGTGCCAGCATGGACCGACAGGGGGACTATGGCTACACCTTC	CASMDRQGDYGYTF	TRBD1	-	TRBV13	TRBJ1-2
TGTGCCAGCAGCTTAGATTCGAGAGGGCCGCTGAATGAGCAGTTCTTC	CASSLDSRGPLNEQFF	-	-	TRBV11-3	TRBJ2-1
TGTGCCAGCAGGCACCGGGTTAGCTCCTACAATGAGCAGTTCTTC	CASRHRVSSYNEQFF	-	-	TRBV2	TRBJ2-1
TGCGCCAGCAGCCGCGACAGGTTAGAGAACACTGAAGCTTTCTTT	CASSRDRLENTEAFF	-	-	TRBV5-1	TRBJ1-1
TGCAGCGTCCGTTACAGGGGGAGGTCAGATACGCAGTATTTT	CSVRYRGRSDTQYF	TRBD1	once	TRBV29-1	TRBJ2-3
TGTGCCAGTAGTGTAGGGGACAGGGCCCACAATGAGCAGTTCTTC	CASSVGDRAHNEQFF	TRBD1	-	TRBV19	TRBJ2-1
TGCGCCAGCAGCAGCTCCTACGAGCAGTACTTC	CASSSSYEQYF	-	-	TRBV23-1	TRBJ2-7
TGTGCCAGCAGGCCGGACAGAAGCTCCTACAATGAGCAGTTCTTC	CASRPDRSSYNEQFF	-	-	TRBV6-4	TRBJ2-1
TGTGCCAGCAGCCAACCCGGGACAGGGAGCTATGGCTACACCTTC	CASSQPGTGSYGYTF	TRBD1	-	TRBV14	TRBJ1-2
TGTGCCAGCAGTCCCTCGGACATTAACTATGGCTACACCTTC	CASSPSDINYGYTF	-	-	TRBV28	TRBJ1-2
TGCGCCAGCAGCTTGGGTTCTGTCGGGAAGGCTGGCTACACCTTC	CASSLGSVGKAGYTF	-	-	TRBV5-1	TRBJ1-2
TGTGCCAGCAGCTTAGGGGCCGGGGTTGGTACCCAGTACTTC	CASSLGAGVGTQYF	-	-	TRBV11-2	TRBJ2-5
TGTGCCAGCCGACAGGGACCCTATGGCTACACCTTC	CASRQGPYGYTF	TRBD1	once	TRBV12-3/TRBV12-4	TRBJ1-2
TGTGCCAGCAGGCGAACAGGGGGCGTCGATGAAAAACTGTTTTTT	CASRRTGGVDEKLFF	TRBD1	-	TRBV14	TRBJ1-4
TGTGCCAGCAGCTTAGGGGGCGGGAGCTACGAGCAGTACTTC	CASSLGGGSYEQYF	TRBD2	-	TRBV11-3	TRBJ2-7
TGTGCTAGTGACCGACAGGGGCCGAACACTGAAGCTTTCTTT	CASDRQGPNTEAFF	TRBD1	-	TRBV12-5	TRBJ1-1
TGTGCCAGTAGTAGACAGGGAAAGAGCCAAGAGACCCAGTACTTC	CASSRQGKSQETQYF	TRBD1	-	TRBV19	TRBJ2-5
TGTGCCACCAGTGACCCGACAGACAGACCTCAAGAGACCCAGTACTTC	CATSDPTDRPQETQYF	-	-	TRBV24-1	TRBJ2-5
TGTGCCAGCAGAGTCACAGGGAGCCCTAACTATGGCTACACCTTC	CASRVTGSPNYGYTF	-	-	TRBV7-3	TRBJ1-2
TGTGCCAGCAGCTGGGACAGGGAAGGGACCCAGTACTTC	CASSWDREGTQYF	TRBD1	-	TRBV5-5	TRBJ2-5
TGTGCCAGCAGCTTGGACTTGTCCCCCTACAATGAGCAGTTCTTC	CASSLDLSPYNEQFF	-	-	TRBV7-3	TRBJ2-1
TGTGCCACCAGCAGGGGTGACTACGAGCAGTACTTC	CATSRGDYEQYF	-	few	TRBV24-1	TRBJ2-7
TGTGCCAGCAGTGAACACAGGGCTGGGGACACTGAAGCTTTCTTT	CASSEHRAGDTEAFF	-	-	TRBV6-1	TRBJ1-1
TGTGCCAGCAGCCTCCGGACTAGCGGGAGATTAGATACGCAGTATTTT	CASSLRTSGRLDTQYF	TRBD2	-	TRBV7-2	TRBJ2-3
TGTGCCAGCAGTGAACGAGAGTGGGGGGGCTACGAGCAGTACTTC	CASSEREWGGYEQYF	TRBD2	-	TRBV6-1	TRBJ2-7
TGTGCCAGCAGCCCCCAGCGGGACCCTCCCTACAATGAGCAGTTCTTC	CASSPQRDPPYNEQFF	TRBD2	-	TRBV7-9	TRBJ2-1
TGTGCCAGCACCCCCCCGGGAAACTATGGCTACACCTTC	CASTPPGNYGYTF	-	-	TRBV2	TRBJ1-2
TGTGCCAGCAGCGCACTAGCGGGAGCGTCGACAGATACGCAGTATTTT	CASSALAGASTDTQYF	TRBD2	-	TRBV3-1/TRBV3-2	TRBJ2-3
TGTGCCAGCAGCAAAAGGGACAGGGGGACCGGGGAGCTGTTTTTT	CASSKRDRGTGELFF	TRBD1	-	TRBV9	TRBJ2-2
TGTGCCAGTAGTACAGGCAAACAGGGGGCTCATGAAAAACTGTTTTTT	CASSTGKQGAHEKLFF	TRBD1	-	TRBV19	TRBJ1-4
TGCGCCAGCAGCTTGGGGGATACTAGCGGGAGCCGCAATGAGCAGTTCTTC	CASSLGDTSGSRNEQFF	TRBD2	-	TRBV5-1	TRBJ2-1
TGTGCCAGCAGCGGACTAGCGGGGTCCACAGATACGCAGTATTTT	CASSGLAGSTDTQYF	TRBD2	-	TRBV2	TRBJ2-3
TGTGCCAGCAGCCAAGATGGGAGGGACGGTAAAGGCTACACCTTC	CASSQDGRDGKGYTF	-	-	TRBV4-2	TRBJ1-2